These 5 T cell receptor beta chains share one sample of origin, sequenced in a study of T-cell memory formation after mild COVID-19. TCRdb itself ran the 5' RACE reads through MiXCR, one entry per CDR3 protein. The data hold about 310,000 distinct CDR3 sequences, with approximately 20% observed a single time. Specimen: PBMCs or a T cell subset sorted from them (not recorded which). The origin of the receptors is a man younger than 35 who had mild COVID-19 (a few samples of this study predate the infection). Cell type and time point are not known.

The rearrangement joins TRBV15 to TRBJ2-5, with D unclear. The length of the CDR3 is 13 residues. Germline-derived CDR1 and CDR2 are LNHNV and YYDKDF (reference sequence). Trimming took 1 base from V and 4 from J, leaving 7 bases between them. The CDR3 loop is CATSRGLGETQYF. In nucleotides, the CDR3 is TGTGCCACCAGCAGAGGGTTGGGAGAGACCCAGTACTTC.

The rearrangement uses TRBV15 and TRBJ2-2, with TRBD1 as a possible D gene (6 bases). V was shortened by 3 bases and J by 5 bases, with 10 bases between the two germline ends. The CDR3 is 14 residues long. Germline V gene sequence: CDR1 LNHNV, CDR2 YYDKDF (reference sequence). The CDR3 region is CATSRDSRTGELFF. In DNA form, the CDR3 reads TGTGCCACCAGCAGGGACAGCCGGACCGGGGAGCTGTTTTTT.

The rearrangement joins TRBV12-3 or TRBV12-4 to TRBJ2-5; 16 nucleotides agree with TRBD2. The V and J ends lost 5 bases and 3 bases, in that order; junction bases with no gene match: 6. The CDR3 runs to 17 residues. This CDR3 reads CASSTPGLAGGKETQYF. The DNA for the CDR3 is TGTGCCAGCAGTACACCGGGACTAGCGGGGGGGAAAGAGACCCAGTACTTC.

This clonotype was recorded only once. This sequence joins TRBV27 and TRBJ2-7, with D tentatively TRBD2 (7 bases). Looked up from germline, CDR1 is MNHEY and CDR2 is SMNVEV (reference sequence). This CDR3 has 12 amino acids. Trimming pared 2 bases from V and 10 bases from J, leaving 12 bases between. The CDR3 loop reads CASSLTGGIQYF. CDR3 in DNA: TGTGCCAGCAGTTTAACGGGGGGCATCCAGTACTTC.

The CDR3 bases are TGTGCCAGCAGCTTAGTAGGGAGCGATGAGCAGTTCTTC. Amino acid sequence: CASSLVGSDEQFF. The chain recombines TRBV7-6 with TRBJ2-1; tentatively, D is TRBD2 (5 bases). The CDR3 has 13 residues. Germline CDR1 is SGHVS and CDR2 is FNYEAQ. Trimming pared 1 base from V and 8 bases from J, leaving 9 bases between.